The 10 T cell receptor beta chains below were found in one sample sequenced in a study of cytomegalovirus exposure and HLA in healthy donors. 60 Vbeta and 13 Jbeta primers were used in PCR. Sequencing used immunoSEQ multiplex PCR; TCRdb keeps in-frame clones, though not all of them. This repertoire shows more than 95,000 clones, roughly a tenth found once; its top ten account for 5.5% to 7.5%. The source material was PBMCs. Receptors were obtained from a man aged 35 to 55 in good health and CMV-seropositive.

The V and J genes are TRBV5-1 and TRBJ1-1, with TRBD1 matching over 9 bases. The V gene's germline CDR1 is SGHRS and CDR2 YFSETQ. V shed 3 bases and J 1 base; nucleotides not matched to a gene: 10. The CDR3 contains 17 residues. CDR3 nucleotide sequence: TGCGCCAGCAGCTCCGGCCGTACAGGGGGCACGAACACTGAAGCTTTCTTT. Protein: CASSSGRTGGTNTEAFF.

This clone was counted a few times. The CDR3 DNA follows: TGTGCCAGCAGCGCGGACAGGTCGAACACTGAAGCTTTCTTT. The encoded protein is CASSADRSNTEAFF. The chain combines TRBV7-3 with TRBJ1-1; 7 positions match TRBD1. CDR3 length: 14 residues. Germline loops: CDR1 SGHTA, CDR2 FQGTGA. V gave up 5 bases and J gave up 1 base; unmatched junction bases: 4.

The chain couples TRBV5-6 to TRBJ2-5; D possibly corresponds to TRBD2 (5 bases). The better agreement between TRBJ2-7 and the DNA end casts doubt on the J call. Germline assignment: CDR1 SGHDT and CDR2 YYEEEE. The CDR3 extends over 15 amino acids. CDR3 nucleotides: TGTGCCAGCAGCTTGTTTACCGGGGAAACCTACGAGCAGTACTTC. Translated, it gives CASSLFTGETYEQYF.

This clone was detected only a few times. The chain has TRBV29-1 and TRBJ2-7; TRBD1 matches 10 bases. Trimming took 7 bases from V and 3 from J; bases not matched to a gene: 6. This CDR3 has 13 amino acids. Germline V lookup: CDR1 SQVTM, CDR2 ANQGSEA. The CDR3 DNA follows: TGCAGCGGGGGGGACAGGGGAAGCTACGAGCAGTACTTC. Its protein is CSGGDRGSYEQYF.

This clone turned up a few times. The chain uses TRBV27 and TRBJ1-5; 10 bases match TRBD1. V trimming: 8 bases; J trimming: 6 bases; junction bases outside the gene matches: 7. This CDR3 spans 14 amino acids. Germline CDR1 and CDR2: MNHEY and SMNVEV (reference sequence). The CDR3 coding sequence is TGTGCCAGCGGCCCGGGACAGGGGAGTCAGCCCCAGCATTTT. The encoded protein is CASGPGQGSQPQHF.

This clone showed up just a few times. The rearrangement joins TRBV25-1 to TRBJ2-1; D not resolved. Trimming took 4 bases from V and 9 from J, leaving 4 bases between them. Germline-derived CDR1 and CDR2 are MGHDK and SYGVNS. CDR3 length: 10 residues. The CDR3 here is CASSGLEQFF. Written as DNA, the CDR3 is TGTGCCAGCAGTGGGCTTGAGCAGTTCTTC.

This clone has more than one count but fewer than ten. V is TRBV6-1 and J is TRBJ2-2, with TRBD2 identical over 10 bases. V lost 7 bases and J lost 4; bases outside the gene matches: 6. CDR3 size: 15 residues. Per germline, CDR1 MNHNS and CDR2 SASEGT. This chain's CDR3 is CASNLSGRGTGELFF. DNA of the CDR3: TGTGCCAGCAATCTGAGCGGGAGGGGCACCGGGGAGCTGTTTTTT.

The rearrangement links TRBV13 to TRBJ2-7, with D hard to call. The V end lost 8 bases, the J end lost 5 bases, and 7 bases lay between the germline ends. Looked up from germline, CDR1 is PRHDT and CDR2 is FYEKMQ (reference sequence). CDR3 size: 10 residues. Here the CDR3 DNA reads TGTGCCAGCTCGGGTCACGAGCAGTACTTC. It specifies CASSGHEQYF.

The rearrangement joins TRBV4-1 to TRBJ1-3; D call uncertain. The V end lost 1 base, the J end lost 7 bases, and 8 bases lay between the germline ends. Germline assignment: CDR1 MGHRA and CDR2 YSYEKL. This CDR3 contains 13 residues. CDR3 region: CASSQVMTNTIYF. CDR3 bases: TGCGCCAGCAGCCAAGTGATGACTAACACCATATATTTT.

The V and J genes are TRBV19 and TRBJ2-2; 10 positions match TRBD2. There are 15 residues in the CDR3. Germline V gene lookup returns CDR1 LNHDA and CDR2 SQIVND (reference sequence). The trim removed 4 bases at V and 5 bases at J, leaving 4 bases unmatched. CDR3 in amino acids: CASSRGLALTGELFF. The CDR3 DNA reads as TGTGCCAGTAGTAGGGGACTAGCGTTAACCGGGGAGCTGTTTTTT.